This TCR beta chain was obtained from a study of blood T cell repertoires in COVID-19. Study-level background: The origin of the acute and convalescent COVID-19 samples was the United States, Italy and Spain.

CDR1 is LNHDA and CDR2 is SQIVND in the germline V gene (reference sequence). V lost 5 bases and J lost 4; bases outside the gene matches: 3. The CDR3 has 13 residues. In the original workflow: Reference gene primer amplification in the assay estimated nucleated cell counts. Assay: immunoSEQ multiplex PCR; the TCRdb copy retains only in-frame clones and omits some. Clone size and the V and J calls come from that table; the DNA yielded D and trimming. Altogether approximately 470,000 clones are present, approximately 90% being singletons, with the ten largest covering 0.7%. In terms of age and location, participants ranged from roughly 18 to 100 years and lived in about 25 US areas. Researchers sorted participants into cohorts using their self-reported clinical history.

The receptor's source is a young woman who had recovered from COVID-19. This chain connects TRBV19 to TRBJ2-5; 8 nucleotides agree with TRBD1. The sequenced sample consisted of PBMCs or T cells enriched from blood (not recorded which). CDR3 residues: CASSRDRGETQYF. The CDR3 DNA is TGTGCCAGTAGTCGTGACAGGGGAGAGACCCAGTACTTC.